This TCR beta chain was profiled in a study of blood T cell repertoires in COVID-19. Study-level background: The origin of the acute and convalescent COVID-19 samples was the United States, Italy and Spain.

Participants came from 24 US areas, aged about 18 to 100 years. How the authors handled the data: Counts of nucleated cells, estimated from reference gene primer amplification, were obtained. TCRdb's copy holds only in-frame clones and misses some; the assay was immunoSEQ multiplex PCR. V, J and clone size reflect that table, while D and trimming were determined from the DNA. Of fewer than 350,000 clones listed, around 85% are singletons. The sample was PBMCs or T cells enriched from blood (not recorded which). The sequence was collected from a woman aged 25 to 39 who had been exposed to COVID-19.

The DNA for the CDR3 is TGCGCCAGCAGCCCGCTAGGCGGCAGGGAGGGGTATGGCTACACCTTC. Residues: CASSPLGGREGYGYTF. The chain links TRBV4-3 to TRBJ1-2; the D gene is possibly TRBD1 (5 bases). With 4 bases removed from V and 5 bases from J, the gap between germline ends came to 20 bases. The germline V gene encodes CDR1 LGHNA and CDR2 YSLEER. The length of the CDR3 is 16 residues.